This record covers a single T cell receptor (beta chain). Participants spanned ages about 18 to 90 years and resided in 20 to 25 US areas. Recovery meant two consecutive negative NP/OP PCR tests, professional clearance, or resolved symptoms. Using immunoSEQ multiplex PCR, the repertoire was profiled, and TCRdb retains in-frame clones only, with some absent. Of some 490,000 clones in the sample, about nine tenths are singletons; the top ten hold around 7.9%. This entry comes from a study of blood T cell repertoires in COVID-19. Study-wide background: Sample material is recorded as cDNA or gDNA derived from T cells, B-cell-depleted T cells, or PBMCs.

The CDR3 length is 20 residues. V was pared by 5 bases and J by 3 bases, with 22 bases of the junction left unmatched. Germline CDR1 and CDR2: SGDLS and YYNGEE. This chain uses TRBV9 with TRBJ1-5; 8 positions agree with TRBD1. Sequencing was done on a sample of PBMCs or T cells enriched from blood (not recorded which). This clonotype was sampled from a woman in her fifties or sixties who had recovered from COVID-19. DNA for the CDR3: TGTGCCAGCAGTCCTTGCATGGGCAGGGGGCCCCATTCTCCCAATCAGCCCCAGCATTTT. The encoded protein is CASSPCMGRGPHSPNQPQHF.